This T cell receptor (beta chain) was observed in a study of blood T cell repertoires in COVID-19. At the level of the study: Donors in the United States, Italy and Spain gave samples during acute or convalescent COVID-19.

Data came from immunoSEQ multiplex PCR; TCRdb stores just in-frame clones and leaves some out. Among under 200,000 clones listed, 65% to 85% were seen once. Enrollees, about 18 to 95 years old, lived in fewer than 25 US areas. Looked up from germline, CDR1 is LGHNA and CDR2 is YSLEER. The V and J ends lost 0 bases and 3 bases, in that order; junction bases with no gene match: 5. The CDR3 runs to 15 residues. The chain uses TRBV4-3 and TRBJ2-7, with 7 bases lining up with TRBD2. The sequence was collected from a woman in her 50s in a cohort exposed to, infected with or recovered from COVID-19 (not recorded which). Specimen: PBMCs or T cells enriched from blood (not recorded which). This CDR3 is CASSQDRGEGYEQYF. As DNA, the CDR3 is TGCGCCAGCAGCCAAGATCGCGGGGAGGGCTACGAGCAGTACTTC.